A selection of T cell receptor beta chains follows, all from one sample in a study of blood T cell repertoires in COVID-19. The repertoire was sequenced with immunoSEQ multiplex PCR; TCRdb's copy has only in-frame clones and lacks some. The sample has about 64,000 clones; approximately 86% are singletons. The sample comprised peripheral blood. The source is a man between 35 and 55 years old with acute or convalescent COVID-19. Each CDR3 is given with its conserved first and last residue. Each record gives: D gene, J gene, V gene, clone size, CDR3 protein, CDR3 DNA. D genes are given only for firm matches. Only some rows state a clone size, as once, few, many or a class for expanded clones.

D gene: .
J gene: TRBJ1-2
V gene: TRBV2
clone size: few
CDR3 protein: CASSEASRASYGYTF
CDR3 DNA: TGTGCCAGCAGTGAAGCCTCCAGGGCGAGCTATGGCTACACCTTC

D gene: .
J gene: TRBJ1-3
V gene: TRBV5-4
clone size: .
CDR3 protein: CASSLAGDTIYF
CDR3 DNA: TGTGCCAGCAGCTTGGCGGGTGACACCATATATTTT

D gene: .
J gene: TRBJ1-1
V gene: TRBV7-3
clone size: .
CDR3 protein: CASSFVRNTEAFF
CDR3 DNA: TGTGCCAGCAGCTTCGTCAGGAACACTGAAGCTTTCTTT

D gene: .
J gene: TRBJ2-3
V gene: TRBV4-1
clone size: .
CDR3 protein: CASSGQSSTDTQYF
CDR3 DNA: TGCGCCAGCAGCGGACAGAGTAGCACAGATACGCAGTATTTT

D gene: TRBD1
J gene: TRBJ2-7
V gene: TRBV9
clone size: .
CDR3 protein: CASSPGQYEQYF
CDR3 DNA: TGTGCCAGCAGCCCGGGACAGTACGAGCAGTACTTC

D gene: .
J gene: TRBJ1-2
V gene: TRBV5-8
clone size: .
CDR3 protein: CASSLGQLFDYGYTF
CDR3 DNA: TGTGCCAGCAGCTTGGGGCAGTTATTCGATTATGGCTACACCTTC

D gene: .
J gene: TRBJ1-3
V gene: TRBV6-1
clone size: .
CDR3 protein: CASSEDRSYSGNTIYF
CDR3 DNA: TGTGCCAGCAGTGAAGACAGGTCTTACTCTGGAAACACCATATATTTT

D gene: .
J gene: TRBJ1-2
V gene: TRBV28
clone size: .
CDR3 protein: CASTPLGVYYGYTF
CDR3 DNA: TGTGCCAGCACCCCCCTCGGGGTATACTATGGCTACACCTTC

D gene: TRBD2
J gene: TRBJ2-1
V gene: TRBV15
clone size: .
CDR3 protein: CATSRAGTSGSYNEQFF
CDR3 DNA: TGTGCCACCAGCAGAGCGGGGACTAGCGGTTCGTACAATGAGCAGTTCTTC

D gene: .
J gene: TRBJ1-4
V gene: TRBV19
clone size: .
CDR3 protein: CASSRGAAANEKLFF
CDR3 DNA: TGTGCCAGTAGTCGAGGAGCAGCCGCTAATGAAAAACTGTTTTTT

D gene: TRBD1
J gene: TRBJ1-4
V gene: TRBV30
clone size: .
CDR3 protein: CASGQRNEKLFF
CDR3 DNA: TGTGCCTCGGGACAGAGGAATGAAAAACTGTTTTTT

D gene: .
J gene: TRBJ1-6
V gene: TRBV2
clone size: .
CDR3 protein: CASSPNPTGGSPLHF
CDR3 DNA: TGTGCCAGCAGCCCAAACCCGACAGGTGGCTCACCCCTCCACTTT

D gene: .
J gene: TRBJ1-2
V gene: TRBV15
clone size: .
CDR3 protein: CATSRDRTAYGYTF
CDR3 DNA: TGTGCCACCAGCAGGGATCGGACAGCCTATGGCTACACCTTC

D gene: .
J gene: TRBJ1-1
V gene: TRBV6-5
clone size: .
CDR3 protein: CASKLSVGNTEAFF
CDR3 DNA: TGTGCCAGCAAACTCAGCGTGGGTAACACTGAAGCTTTCTTT

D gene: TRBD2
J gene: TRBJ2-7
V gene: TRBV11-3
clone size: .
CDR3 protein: CASSPRGGASYEQYF
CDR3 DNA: TGTGCCAGCAGCCCCCGGGGGGGTGCGTCCTACGAGCAGTACTTC

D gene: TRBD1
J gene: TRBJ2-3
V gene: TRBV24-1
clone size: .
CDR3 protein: CATSDPQGSTDTQYF
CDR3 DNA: TGTGCCACCAGTGACCCACAGGGGAGCACAGATACGCAGTATTTT

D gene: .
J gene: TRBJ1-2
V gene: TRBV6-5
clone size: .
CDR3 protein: CASNLYGNYGYTF
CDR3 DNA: TGTGCCAGCAACTTGTATGGTAACTATGGCTACACCTTC

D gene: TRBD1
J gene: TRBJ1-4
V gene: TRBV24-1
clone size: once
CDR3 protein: CATSDQGQGPVATNEKLFF
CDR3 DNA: TGTGCCACCAGTGACCAAGGACAGGGACCTGTTGCAACTAATGAAAAACTGTTTTTT

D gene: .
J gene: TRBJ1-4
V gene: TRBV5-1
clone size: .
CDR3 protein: CASSQDVTEKLFF
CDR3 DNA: TGCGCCAGCAGCCAGGATGTGACTGAAAAACTGTTTTTT

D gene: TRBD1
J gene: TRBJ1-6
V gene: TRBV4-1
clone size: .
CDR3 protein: CASSARTGEGSPLHF
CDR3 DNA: TGCGCCAGCAGCGCCCGGACAGGGGAAGGATCACCCCTCCACTTT

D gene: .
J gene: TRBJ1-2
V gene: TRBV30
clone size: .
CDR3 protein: CASRGAGGYNYGYTF
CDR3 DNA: TGTGCCAGCCGGGGGGCGGGAGGATATAACTATGGCTACACCTTC

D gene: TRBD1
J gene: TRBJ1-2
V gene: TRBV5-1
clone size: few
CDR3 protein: CASTMNRGQDGYTF
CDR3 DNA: TGCGCCAGCACCATGAACAGGGGGCAGGATGGCTACACCTTC

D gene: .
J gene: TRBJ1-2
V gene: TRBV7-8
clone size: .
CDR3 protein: CASSYYRLETGYTF
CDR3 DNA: TGTGCCAGCAGCTATTACAGGTTGGAAACTGGCTACACCTTC

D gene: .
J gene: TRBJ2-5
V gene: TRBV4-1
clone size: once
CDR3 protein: CASSQGQYQETQYF
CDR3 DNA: TGCGCCAGCAGCCAAGGGCAGTACCAAGAGACCCAGTACTTC

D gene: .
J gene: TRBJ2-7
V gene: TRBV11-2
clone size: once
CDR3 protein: CASSLVATRPYEQYF
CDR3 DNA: TGTGCCAGCAGCTTAGTGGCGACTCGTCCCTACGAGCAGTACTTC

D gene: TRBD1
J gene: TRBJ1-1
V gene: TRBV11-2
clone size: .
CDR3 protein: CASSYRGDVAFF
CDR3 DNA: TGTGCCAGCAGCTACAGGGGGGATGTAGCTTTCTTT

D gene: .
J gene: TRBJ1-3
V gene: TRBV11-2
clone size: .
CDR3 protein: CASRRGRGGKRNTIYF
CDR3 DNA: TGTGCCAGCAGAAGGGGACGGGGGGGTAAGAGAAACACCATATATTTT

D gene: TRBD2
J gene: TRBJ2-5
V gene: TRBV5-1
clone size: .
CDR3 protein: CASSQSGGGETQYF
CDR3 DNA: TGCGCCAGCAGTCAGAGCGGGGGCGGCGAGACCCAGTACTTC

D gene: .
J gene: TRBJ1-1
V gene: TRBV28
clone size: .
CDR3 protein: CASSAGLDAEAFF
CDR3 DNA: TGTGCCAGCAGTGCAGGGTTAGACGCTGAAGCTTTCTTT

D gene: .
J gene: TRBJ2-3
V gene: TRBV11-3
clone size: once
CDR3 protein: CASSLGLDITDTQYF
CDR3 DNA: TGTGCCAGCAGCTTAGGACTAGATATCACAGATACGCAGTATTTT

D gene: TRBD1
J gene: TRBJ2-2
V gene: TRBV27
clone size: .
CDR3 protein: CASSFRETGKISGELFF
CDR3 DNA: TGTGCCAGCAGTTTCCGCGAGACAGGGAAGATATCCGGGGAGCTGTTTTTT

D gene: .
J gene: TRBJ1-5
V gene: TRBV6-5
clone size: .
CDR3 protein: CASSRQEVQHF
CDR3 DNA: TGTGCCAGCAGCCGACAGGAGGTCCAGCATTTT

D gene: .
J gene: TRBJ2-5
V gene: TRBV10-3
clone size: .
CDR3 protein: CAISLGGETQYF
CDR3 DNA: TGTGCCATCAGTTTGGGAGGAGAGACCCAGTACTTC

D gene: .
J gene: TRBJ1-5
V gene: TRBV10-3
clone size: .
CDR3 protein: CAISEQGAGQPQHF
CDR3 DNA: TGTGCCATCAGTGAACAGGGAGCTGGTCAGCCCCAGCATTTT

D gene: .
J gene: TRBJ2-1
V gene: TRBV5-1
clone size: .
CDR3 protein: CASSRMGTRGDEQFF
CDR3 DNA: TGCGCCAGCAGCCGAATGGGGACCAGGGGGGATGAGCAGTTCTTC

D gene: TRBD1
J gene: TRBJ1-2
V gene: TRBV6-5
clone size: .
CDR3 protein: CASTGQGRNYGYTF
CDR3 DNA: TGTGCCAGCACTGGACAGGGAAGGAATTATGGCTACACCTTC

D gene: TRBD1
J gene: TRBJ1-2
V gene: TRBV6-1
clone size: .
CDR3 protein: CASSSDRVLLAGYTF
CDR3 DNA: TGTGCCAGCAGTTCCGACAGGGTCTTGCTCGCTGGCTACACCTTC

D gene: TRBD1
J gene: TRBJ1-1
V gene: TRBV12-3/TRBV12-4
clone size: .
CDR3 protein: CASMWSGGLWAFF
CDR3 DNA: TGTGCCAGCATGTGGTCAGGGGGCCTATGGGCTTTCTTT

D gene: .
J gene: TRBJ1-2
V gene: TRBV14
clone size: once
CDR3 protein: CASSQVFEGGYTF
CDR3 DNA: TGTGCCAGCAGCCAAGTATTTGAGGGTGGCTACACCTTC

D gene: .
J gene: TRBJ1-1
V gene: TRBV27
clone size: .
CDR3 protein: CASSLQGNTEAFF
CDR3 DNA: TGTGCCAGCAGTTTGCAGGGAAACACTGAAGCTTTCTTT

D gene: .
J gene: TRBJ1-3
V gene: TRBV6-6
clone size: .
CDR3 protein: CASYHGFSGNTIYF
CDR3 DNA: TGTGCCTCCTATCACGGGTTCTCTGGAAACACCATATATTTT

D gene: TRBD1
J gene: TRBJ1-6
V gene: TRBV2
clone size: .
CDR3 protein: CASSSDRGHSPLHF
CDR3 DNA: TGTGCCAGCAGTTCCGACAGGGGGCATTCACCCCTCCACTTT

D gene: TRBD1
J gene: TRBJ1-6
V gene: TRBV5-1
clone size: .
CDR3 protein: CASSRAGTGDVSPLHF
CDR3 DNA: TGCGCCAGCAGCAGAGCGGGGACAGGGGACGTTTCACCCCTCCACTTT

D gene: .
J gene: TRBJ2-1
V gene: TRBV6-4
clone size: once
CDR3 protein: CASSDSRLPNNEQFF
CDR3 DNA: TGTGCCAGCAGTGACTCGAGACTCCCAAACAATGAGCAGTTCTTC

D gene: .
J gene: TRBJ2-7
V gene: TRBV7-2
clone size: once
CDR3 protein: CASSRQVVSSYEQYF
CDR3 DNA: TGTGCCAGCAGCAGACAGGTTGTTAGCTCCTACGAGCAGTACTTC

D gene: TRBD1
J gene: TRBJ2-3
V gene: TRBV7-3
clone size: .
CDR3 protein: CASSPRRGRRDTQYF
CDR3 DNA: TGTGCCAGCAGCCCTCGCAGGGGGCGTAGGGATACGCAGTATTTT

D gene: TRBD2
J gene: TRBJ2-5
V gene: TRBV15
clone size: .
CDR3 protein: CATSRWGGTSGETQYF
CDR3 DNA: TGTGCCACCAGCAGGTGGGGGGGTACTAGTGGCGAGACCCAGTACTTC

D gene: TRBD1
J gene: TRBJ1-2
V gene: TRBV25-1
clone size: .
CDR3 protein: CASTGDRSSYGYTF
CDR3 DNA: TGTGCCAGCACTGGGGACAGATCTTCCTATGGCTACACCTTC

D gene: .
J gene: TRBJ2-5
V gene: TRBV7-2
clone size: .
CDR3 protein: CASSLVRGRETQYF
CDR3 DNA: TGTGCCAGCAGCTTAGTCCGGGGTCGAGAGACCCAGTACTTC

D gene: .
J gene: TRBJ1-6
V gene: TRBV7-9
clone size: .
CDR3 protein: CASSLAASPLHF
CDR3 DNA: TGTGCCAGCAGCTTAGCGGCCTCACCCCTCCACTTT

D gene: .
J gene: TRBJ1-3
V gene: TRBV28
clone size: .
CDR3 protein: CASRKQGSGNTIYF
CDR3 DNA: TGTGCCAGCAGAAAACAGGGCTCTGGAAACACCATATATTTT

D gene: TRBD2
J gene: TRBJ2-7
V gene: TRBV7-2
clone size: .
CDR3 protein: CASSPTSGGWVDEQYF
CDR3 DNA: TGTGCCAGCAGCCCGACTAGCGGGGGGTGGGTTGACGAGCAGTACTTC

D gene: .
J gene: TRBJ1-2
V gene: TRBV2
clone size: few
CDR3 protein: CASSEDRNYGYTF
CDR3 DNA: TGTGCCAGCAGTGAAGACAGAAACTATGGCTACACCTTC

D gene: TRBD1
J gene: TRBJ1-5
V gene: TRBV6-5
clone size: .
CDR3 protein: CASRWGQNNQPQHF
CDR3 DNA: TGTGCCAGCAGATGGGGACAGAACAATCAGCCCCAGCATTTT

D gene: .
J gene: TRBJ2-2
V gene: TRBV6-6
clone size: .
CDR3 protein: CASSFTGHNTGELFF
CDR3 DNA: TGTGCCAGCAGCTTTACAGGACATAACACCGGGGAGCTGTTTTTT

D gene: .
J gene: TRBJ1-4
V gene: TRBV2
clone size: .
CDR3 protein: CASSPIVGGEKLFF
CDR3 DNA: TGTGCCAGCAGTCCCATTGTGGGAGGTGAAAAACTGTTTTTT

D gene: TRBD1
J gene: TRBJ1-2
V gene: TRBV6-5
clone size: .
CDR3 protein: CATSQGSYGYTF
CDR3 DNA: TGTGCCACATCACAGGGGAGCTATGGCTACACCTTC

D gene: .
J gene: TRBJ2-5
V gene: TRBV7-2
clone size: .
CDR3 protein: CASSPLNRGRETQYF
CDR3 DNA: TGTGCCAGCAGCCCCCTTAACCGGGGAAGGGAGACCCAGTACTTC